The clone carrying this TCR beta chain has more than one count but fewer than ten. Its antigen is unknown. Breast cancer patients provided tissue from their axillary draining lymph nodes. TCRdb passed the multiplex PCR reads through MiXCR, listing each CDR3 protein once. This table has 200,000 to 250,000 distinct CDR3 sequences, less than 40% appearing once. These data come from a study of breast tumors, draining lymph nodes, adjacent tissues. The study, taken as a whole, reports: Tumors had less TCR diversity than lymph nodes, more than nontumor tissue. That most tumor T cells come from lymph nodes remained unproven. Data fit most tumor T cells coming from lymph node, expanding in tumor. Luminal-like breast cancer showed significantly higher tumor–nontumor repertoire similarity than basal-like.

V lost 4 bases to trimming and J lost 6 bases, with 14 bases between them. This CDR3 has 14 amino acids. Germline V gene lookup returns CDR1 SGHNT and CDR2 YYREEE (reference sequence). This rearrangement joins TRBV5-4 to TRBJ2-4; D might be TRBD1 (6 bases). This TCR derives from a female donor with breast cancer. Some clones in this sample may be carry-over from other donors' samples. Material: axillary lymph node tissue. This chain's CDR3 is CASSLQGPTNIQYF. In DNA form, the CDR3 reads TGTGCCAGCAGCCTACAGGGTCCTACAAACATTCAGTACTTC.